These 2 T cell receptor beta chains were sequenced from one sample in a study of STAT5B mutations in CD4+ large granular lymphocyte leukemia. Clones were read by immunoSEQ multiplex PCR, and TCRdb kept only the in-frame ones, dropping some. Among fewer than 25,000 clones listed, roughly 82% were seen once. What was sequenced was CD4+ T cells from blood buffy coats. The receptors shown here come from a human donor in good health.

The J gene is TRBJ1-2, the V gene TRBV29-1, with 7 bases that match TRBD1. This CDR3 has 12 amino acids. Germline V gives CDR1 SQVTM, CDR2 ANQGSEA. Trimming at V came to 4 bases and at J to 2 bases, leaving 1 base not matched to a gene. The CDR3 nucleotides read TGCAGCGTTGGGACAGGCAACTATGGCTACACCTTC. Its translation: CSVGTGNYGYTF.

There are a few counts of this clone. This chain joins TRBV28 and TRBJ2-2; D gene unclear. The CDR3 contains 14 residues. Per germline, CDR1 MDHEN and CDR2 SYDVKM. The V and J ends lost 2 bases and 4 bases respectively, with 8 bases between them. The CDR3 loop is CASSLITRTGELFF. The CDR3 coding sequence is TGTGCCAGCAGTTTAATTACCCGCACCGGGGAGCTGTTTTTT.